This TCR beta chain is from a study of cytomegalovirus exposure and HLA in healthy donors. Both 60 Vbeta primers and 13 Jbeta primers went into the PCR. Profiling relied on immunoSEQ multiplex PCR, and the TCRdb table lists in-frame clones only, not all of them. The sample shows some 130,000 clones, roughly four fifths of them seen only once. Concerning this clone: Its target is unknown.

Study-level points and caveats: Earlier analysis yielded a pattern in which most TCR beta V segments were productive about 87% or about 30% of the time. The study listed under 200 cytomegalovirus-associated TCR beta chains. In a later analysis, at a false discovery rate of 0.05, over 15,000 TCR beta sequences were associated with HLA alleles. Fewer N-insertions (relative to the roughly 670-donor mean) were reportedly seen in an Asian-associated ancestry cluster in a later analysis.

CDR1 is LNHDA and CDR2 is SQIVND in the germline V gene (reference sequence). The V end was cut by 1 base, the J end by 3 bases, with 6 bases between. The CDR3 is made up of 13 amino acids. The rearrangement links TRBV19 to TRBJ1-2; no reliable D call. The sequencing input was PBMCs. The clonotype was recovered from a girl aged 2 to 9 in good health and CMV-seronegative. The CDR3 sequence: CASSIGEDYGYTF. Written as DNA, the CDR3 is TGTGCCAGTAGTATAGGGGAGGACTATGGCTACACCTTC.